This T cell receptor beta chain was identified in a study of T cells in Graves' hyperthyroidism and ophthalmopathy. Overall study results and limits: Expanded thyroid clonotypes (above 0.001) were mostly also found in blood.

The CDR3 loop spans 13 amino acids. Germline V gives CDR1 SQVTM, CDR2 ANQGSEA. This clonotype appeared a few times. Its antigen is currently unknown. It was considered stable Graves' hyperthyroidism when ophthalmopathy did not progress within 18 months. These patients, aged 18 to 65, had recently diagnosed hyperthyroidism lasting under 2 months. TCR beta CDR3 region amplification was performed from RNA transcripts. Primed by the HTBI set, a first-round RT-PCR was run on the TCR CDR3. TCRdb re-analysed the multiplex PCR reads in MiXCR, keeping a single row per CDR3 protein. The sample has around 700,000 distinct CDR3 sequences, approximately 36% seen once.

This TCR was sampled from a middle-aged woman with Graves' hyperthyroidism. The chain combines TRBV29-1 with TRBJ2-3, with 7 bases identical to TRBD1. The sequenced sample consisted of blood. Here the CDR3 reads CSLTGVGTDTQYF. The CDR3 nucleotides are TGCAGTTTAACAGGGGTAGGAACAGATACGCAGTATTTT.